A selection of T cell receptor beta chains follows, all from one sample in a study of control samples from healthy donors and cancer patients. Clones were read by immunoSEQ multiplex PCR, and TCRdb kept only the in-frame ones, dropping some. Of about 180,000 clones in the sample, around nine tenths were seen once. Sequenced: blood. All receptors come from a man aged 30 to 39 in good health. The CDR3 runs from the conserved cysteine through the conserved F or W. The D gene is left open where the match is weak. The size entry is marked missing in some rows and otherwise reads once, few, many or a size class.

DNA: TGCGCCAGCAGTGATGGCGGCTCGGAAAATACGCAGTATTTT
CDR3: CASSDGGSENTQYF
D: NA
J: TRBJ2-3
size: NA
V: TRBV10-1

DNA: TGTGCCACCAGCTTCCCCCCTCGAGATAATTCACCCCTCCACTTT
CDR3: CATSFPPRDNSPLHF
D: NA
J: TRBJ1-6
size: NA
V: TRBV13

DNA: TGTGCCTGGAGTGTAGGGCAGGTAGGACACGAGCAGTACTTC
CDR3: CAWSVGQVGHEQYF
D: NA
J: TRBJ2-7
size: NA
V: TRBV30

DNA: TGTGCCAGTAGCGACTTCTCCCGGTGGTATCAGCCCCAGCATTTT
CDR3: CASSDFSRWYQPQHF
D: NA
J: TRBJ1-5
size: NA
V: TRBV19

DNA: TGTGCCAGCAGTACGGACAGGGTTCAGCCCCAGCATTTT
CDR3: CASSTDRVQPQHF
D: TRBD1
J: TRBJ1-5
size: few
V: TRBV6-5

DNA: TGTGCCAGCAGCGGGAGAGCAGGGAACCGCTACCTTGAAGCTTTCTTT
CDR3: CASSGRAGNRYLEAFF
D: NA
J: TRBJ1-1
size: NA
V: TRBV4-2

DNA: TGTGCCAGCAGCCAAGATCGGGGAACCCAGTACTTC
CDR3: CASSQDRGTQYF
D: NA
J: TRBJ2-5
size: NA
V: TRBV3-1/TRBV3-2

DNA: TGTGCCAGCTCCCCCCCGGGGCCCCCCGGCGAGCAGTACTTC
CDR3: CASSPPGPPGEQYF
D: NA
J: TRBJ2-7
size: NA
V: TRBV18

DNA: TGCGCCAGCAGCCAAGAACAGGGTTATGGCTCCTACGAGCAGTACTTC
CDR3: CASSQEQGYGSYEQYF
D: NA
J: TRBJ2-7
size: NA
V: TRBV4-1

DNA: TGTGCCAGCAGTTTAGAGGGACTAAACAATGAGCAGTTCTTC
CDR3: CASSLEGLNNEQFF
D: TRBD2
J: TRBJ2-1
size: NA
V: TRBV27

DNA: TGTGCCATCAGTGAGTCGGAACAGGGGATCACAGATACGCAGTATTTT
CDR3: CAISESEQGITDTQYF
D: TRBD1
J: TRBJ2-3
size: NA
V: TRBV10-3

DNA: TGTGCCAGCAGCCAAGGGTTAGCGGGGTCCAATGAGCAGTTCTTC
CDR3: CASSQGLAGSNEQFF
D: TRBD2
J: TRBJ2-1
size: NA
V: TRBV3-1/TRBV3-2

DNA: TGCGCCAGCACAATAGCGGGAGGACCCAATGAGCAGTTCTTC
CDR3: CASTIAGGPNEQFF
D: TRBD2
J: TRBJ2-1
size: NA
V: TRBV5-1

DNA: TGTGCCAGCAGCCCGAAGGGTTGGGCGAACACTGAAGCTTTCTTT
CDR3: CASSPKGWANTEAFF
D: NA
J: TRBJ1-1
size: NA
V: TRBV5-4

DNA: TGTGCCACCAGCCGGGGACCGGGACAGGGCCTGGCTGAAGCTTTCTTT
CDR3: CATSRGPGQGLAEAFF
D: TRBD1
J: TRBJ1-1
size: once
V: TRBV15

DNA: TGTGCCAGCTCCCAATACGCCAGGGGGATCGACGAGCAGTACTTC
CDR3: CASSQYARGIDEQYF
D: TRBD1
J: TRBJ2-7
size: NA
V: TRBV27

DNA: TGTGCCAGCAGCTTCCGACAGCTGAACACTGAAGCTTTCTTT
CDR3: CASSFRQLNTEAFF
D: NA
J: TRBJ1-1
size: NA
V: TRBV13

DNA: TGCAGCGCCTCGGCGGGGGGGCAAGAGACCCAGTACTTC
CDR3: CSASAGGQETQYF
D: TRBD2
J: TRBJ2-5
size: NA
V: TRBV29-1

DNA: TGTGCCTACGGTGGAAACACCATATATTTT
CDR3: CAYGGNTIYF
D: NA
J: TRBJ1-3
size: NA
V: TRBV30

DNA: TGCAGCGTTATGGTTGGACAGGCCTCTTATAGCAATCAGCCCCAGCATTTT
CDR3: CSVMVGQASYSNQPQHF
D: TRBD1
J: TRBJ1-5
size: NA
V: TRBV29-1

DNA: TGTGCCAGCAGCTTACTGTTTGGGGTACACGAGCAGTACTTC
CDR3: CASSLLFGVHEQYF
D: NA
J: TRBJ2-7
size: NA
V: TRBV7-2

DNA: TGTGCTAGTGGTAAGACAGGCTACAATGAGCAGTTCTTC
CDR3: CASGKTGYNEQFF
D: NA
J: TRBJ2-1
size: NA
V: TRBV12-5

DNA: TGTGCCAGCAGCTTGGCTCGTACAGGGAACACTGAAGCTTTCTTT
CDR3: CASSLARTGNTEAFF
D: NA
J: TRBJ1-1
size: NA
V: TRBV5-6

DNA: TGTGCCAGCAGCGTGGACCTGGGAACCCCCGTCGAGCAGTACTTC
CDR3: CASSVDLGTPVEQYF
D: NA
J: TRBJ2-7
size: NA
V: TRBV9

DNA: TGCGCCAGCAGCAAAGGGTTTTCTGGAAACACCATATATTTT
CDR3: CASSKGFSGNTIYF
D: NA
J: TRBJ1-3
size: NA
V: TRBV23-1

DNA: TGCGCCAGCAGTGAGGGGACAGGGCACGTGAGGGGCTACACCTTC
CDR3: CASSEGTGHVRGYTF
D: TRBD1
J: TRBJ1-2
size: few
V: TRBV10-2

DNA: TGTGCCAGCAGCTTGGAAGGGGTCAAAGAAGAGACCCAGTACTTC
CDR3: CASSLEGVKEETQYF
D: NA
J: TRBJ2-5
size: few
V: TRBV5-4

DNA: TGTGCCAGCAGCCAAGGACCTCTGAACACTGAAGCTTTCTTT
CDR3: CASSQGPLNTEAFF
D: NA
J: TRBJ1-1
size: NA
V: TRBV9

DNA: TGTGCCAGTACCGGACAGGGGATCTCAGATACGCAGTATTTT
CDR3: CASTGQGISDTQYF
D: TRBD1
J: TRBJ2-3
size: NA
V: TRBV19

DNA: TGTGCCAGCAGTTATGGACAGGGCGGTCAGGAAAAACTGTTTTTT
CDR3: CASSYGQGGQEKLFF
D: TRBD1
J: TRBJ1-4
size: NA
V: TRBV6-5

DNA: TGTGCCAGCAGTTCCCCAGGTTCACTCTCTGGAAACACCATATATTTT
CDR3: CASSSPGSLSGNTIYF
D: NA
J: TRBJ1-3
size: NA
V: TRBV6-5

DNA: TGTGCCAGCAACCCCCCCACCCAGGGGGCGCCGGGAGGGATAACTGAAGCTTTCTTT
CDR3: CASNPPTQGAPGGITEAFF
D: TRBD1
J: TRBJ1-1
size: NA
V: TRBV6-2/TRBV6-3

DNA: TGTGCCAGCAGCACAAGGACAGGGCAGACAGATACGCAGTATTTT
CDR3: CASSTRTGQTDTQYF
D: TRBD1
J: TRBJ2-3
size: NA
V: TRBV9

DNA: TGTGCCAGTAGATCCGGGACTAGGAGCTCCTACGAGCAGTACTTC
CDR3: CASRSGTRSSYEQYF
D: TRBD2
J: TRBJ2-7
size: NA
V: TRBV19

DNA: TGTGCCAGCAGCCTTCAGACCCACGTGCAAGAGACCCAGTACTTC
CDR3: CASSLQTHVQETQYF
D: NA
J: TRBJ2-5
size: NA
V: TRBV7-8

DNA: TGTGCCAGCAGCTTAGCAGGCGGAAATCAGCCCCAGCATTTT
CDR3: CASSLAGGNQPQHF
D: NA
J: TRBJ1-5
size: NA
V: TRBV7-9

DNA: TGTGCCAGCAGCCAAGATGTTTGGGAAAAACTGTTTTTT
CDR3: CASSQDVWEKLFF
D: NA
J: TRBJ1-4
size: NA
V: TRBV4-2

DNA: TGTGCCAGCAGCTCCACAGGGTATCCTAACTATGGCTACACCTTC
CDR3: CASSSTGYPNYGYTF
D: NA
J: TRBJ1-2
size: NA
V: TRBV7-8

DNA: TGTGCCAGCAGCCCCGGTGGTAAAGAGACCCAGTACTTC
CDR3: CASSPGGKETQYF
D: NA
J: TRBJ2-5
size: NA
V: TRBV7-8

DNA: TGTGCCAGCAGCTCACTCGCCGCCCCTCGATCGGAGACCCAGTACTTC
CDR3: CASSSLAAPRSETQYF
D: NA
J: TRBJ2-5
size: NA
V: TRBV7-2

DNA: TGCGCCAGCAAGGAGGACGGCACCTTTTTTAATTCACCCCTCCACTTT
CDR3: CASKEDGTFFNSPLHF
D: NA
J: TRBJ1-6
size: NA
V: TRBV23-1

DNA: TGTGCCAGCAGCGAAGGGGGTCGGACAGATACGCAGTATTTT
CDR3: CASSEGGRTDTQYF
D: NA
J: TRBJ2-3
size: NA
V: TRBV9

DNA: TGCGCCAGCAGCTTGGTTGGGGGTCCCACAGATACGCAGTATTTT
CDR3: CASSLVGGPTDTQYF
D: NA
J: TRBJ2-3
size: NA
V: TRBV5-1